This T cell receptor beta chain was sequenced for a study of blood T cell repertoires in COVID-19. TCRdb keeps only in-frame clones here, not all; method: immunoSEQ multiplex PCR. The data show more than 35,000 clones, around nine tenths seen once. The V segment lost 2 bases and the J segment 2 bases; nucleotides outside the gene matches: 9. The germline V gene encodes CDR1 SGHTS and CDR2 YDEGEE. CDR3 size: 18 residues. V gene TRBV5-8 combines with J gene TRBJ2-6; 8 bases align to TRBD1. Sequences were obtained from peripheral blood. The clonotype originates from a man between 65 and 80 years old with acute or convalescent COVID-19. Here the CDR3 DNA reads TGTGCCAGCAGCTTTTTCAGGGGGCCAGCTGCTGGGGCCAACGTCCTGACTTTC. Translating gives CASSFFRGPAAGANVLTF. Drawing the rest from reference TRBV5-8 and TRBJ2-6, the complete variable domain is EAGVTQSPTHLIKTRGQQATLRCSPISGHTSVYWYQQALGLGLQFLLWYDEGEERNRGNFPPRFSGRQFPNYSSELNVNALELEDSALYLCASSFFRGPAAGANVLTFGAGSRLTVL.